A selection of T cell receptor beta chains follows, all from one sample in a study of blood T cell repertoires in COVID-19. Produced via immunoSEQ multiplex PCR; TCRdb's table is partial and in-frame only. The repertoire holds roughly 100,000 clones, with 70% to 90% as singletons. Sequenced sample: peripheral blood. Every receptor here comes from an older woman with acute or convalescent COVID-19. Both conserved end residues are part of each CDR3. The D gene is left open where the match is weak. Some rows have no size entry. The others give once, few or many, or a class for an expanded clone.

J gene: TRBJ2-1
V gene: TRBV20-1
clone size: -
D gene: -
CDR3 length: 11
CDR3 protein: CSARILDEQFF
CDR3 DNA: TGCAGTGCTAGAATACTAGATGAGCAGTTCTTC

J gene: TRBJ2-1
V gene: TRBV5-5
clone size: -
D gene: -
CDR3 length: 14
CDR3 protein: CASSLRRSYNEQFF
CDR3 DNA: TGTGCCAGCAGCCTTAGGAGGTCCTACAATGAGCAGTTCTTC

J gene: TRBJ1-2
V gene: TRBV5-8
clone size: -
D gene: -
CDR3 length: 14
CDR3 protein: CASSLGGSDYGYTF
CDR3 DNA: TGTGCCAGCAGCTTGGGGGGCAGCGACTATGGCTACACCTTC

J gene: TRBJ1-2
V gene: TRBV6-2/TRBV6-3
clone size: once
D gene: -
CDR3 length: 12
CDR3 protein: CASSYRTVRYTF
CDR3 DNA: TGTGCCAGCAGTTACCGGACAGTTCGCTACACCTTC

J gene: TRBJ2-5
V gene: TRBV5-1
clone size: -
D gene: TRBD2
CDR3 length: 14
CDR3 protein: CASSFSRGEETQYF
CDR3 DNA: TGCGCCAGCAGCTTTTCCCGGGGGGAGGAGACCCAGTACTTC

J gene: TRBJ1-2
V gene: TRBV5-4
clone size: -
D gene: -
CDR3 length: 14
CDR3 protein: CASSPSKTPAGYTF
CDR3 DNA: TGTGCCAGCAGCCCTAGTAAGACCCCCGCTGGCTACACCTTC

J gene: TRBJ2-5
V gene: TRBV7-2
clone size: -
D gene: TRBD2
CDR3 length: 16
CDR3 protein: CASSLDGPGGGETQYF
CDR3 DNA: TGTGCCAGCAGCTTAGACGGGCCGGGAGGTGGGGAGACCCAGTACTTC

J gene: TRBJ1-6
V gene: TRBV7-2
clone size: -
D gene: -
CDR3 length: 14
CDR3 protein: CASSLLINNSPLHF
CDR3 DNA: TGTGCCAGCAGCTTATTAATTAATAATTCACCCCTCCACTTT

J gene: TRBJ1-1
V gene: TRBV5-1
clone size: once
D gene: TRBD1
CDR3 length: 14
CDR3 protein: CASSLGQGWTEAFF
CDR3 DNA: TGCGCCAGCAGCTTGGGACAGGGCTGGACTGAAGCTTTCTTT

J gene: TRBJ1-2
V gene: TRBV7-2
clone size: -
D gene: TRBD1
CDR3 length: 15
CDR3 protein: CASSPWDRANYGYTF
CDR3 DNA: TGTGCCAGCAGCCCGTGGGACAGGGCGAACTATGGCTACACCTTC

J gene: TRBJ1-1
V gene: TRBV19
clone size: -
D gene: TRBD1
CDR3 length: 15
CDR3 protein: CASSIRDSLNTEAFF
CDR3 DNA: TGTGCCAGTAGTATCCGGGACAGTTTGAACACTGAAGCTTTCTTT

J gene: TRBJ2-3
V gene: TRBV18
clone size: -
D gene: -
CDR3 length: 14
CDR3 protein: CASSPLRRGDTQYF
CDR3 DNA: TGTGCCAGCTCACCACTTAGGCGGGGAGATACGCAGTATTTT

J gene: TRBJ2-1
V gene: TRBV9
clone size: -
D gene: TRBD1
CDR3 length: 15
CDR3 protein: CASSVYGTGRNEQFF
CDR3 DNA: TGTGCCAGCAGCGTATACGGGACAGGGAGGAATGAGCAGTTCTTC

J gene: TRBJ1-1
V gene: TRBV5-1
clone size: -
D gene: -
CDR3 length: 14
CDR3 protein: CASREPGQNTEAFF
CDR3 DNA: TGCGCCAGCAGGGAACCGGGACAAAACACTGAAGCTTTCTTT

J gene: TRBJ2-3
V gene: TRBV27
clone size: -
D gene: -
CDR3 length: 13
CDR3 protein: CASSLFGPDTQYF
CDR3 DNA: TGTGCCAGCAGTTTATTTGGGCCGGATACGCAGTATTTT

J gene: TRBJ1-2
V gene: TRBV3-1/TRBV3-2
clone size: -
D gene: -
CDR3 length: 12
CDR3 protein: CASSPSGGGYTF
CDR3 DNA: TGTGCCAGCAGCCCGTCGGGGGGCGGCTACACCTTC

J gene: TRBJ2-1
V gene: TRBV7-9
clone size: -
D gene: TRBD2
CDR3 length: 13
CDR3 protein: CASTGLADNEQFF
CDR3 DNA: TGTGCCAGCACCGGACTAGCGGACAATGAGCAGTTCTTC

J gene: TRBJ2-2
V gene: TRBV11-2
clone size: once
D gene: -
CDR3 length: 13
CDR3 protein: CASSLTDTGELFF
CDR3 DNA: TGTGCCAGCAGCTTAACGGACACCGGGGAGCTGTTTTTT

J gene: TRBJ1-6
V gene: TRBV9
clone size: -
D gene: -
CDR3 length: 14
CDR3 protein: CASSVGGTDSPLHF
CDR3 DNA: TGTGCCAGCAGCGTAGGCGGGACGGATTCACCCCTCCACTTT

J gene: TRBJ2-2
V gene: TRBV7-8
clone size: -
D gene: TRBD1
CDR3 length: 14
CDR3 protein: CASSPRTGTGELFF
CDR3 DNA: TGTGCCAGCAGCCCCAGGACAGGCACCGGGGAGCTGTTTTTT

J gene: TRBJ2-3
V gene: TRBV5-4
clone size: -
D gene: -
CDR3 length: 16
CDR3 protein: CASSLRRGTSTDTQYF
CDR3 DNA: TGTGCCAGCAGCTTGCGACGCGGGACTAGCACAGATACGCAGTATTTT

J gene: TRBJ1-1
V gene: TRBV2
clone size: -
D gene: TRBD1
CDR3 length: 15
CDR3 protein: CASRVGQGLNTEAFF
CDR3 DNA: TGTGCCAGCAGGGTCGGACAGGGACTGAACACTGAAGCTTTCTTT

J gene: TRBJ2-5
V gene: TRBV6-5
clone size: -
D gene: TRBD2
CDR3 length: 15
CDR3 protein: CASKPTSGIQETQYF
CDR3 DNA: TGTGCCAGCAAACCGACTAGCGGGATCCAAGAGACCCAGTACTTC

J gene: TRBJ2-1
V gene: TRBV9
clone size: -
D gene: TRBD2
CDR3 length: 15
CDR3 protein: CASSVGLAGYNEQFF
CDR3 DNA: TGTGCCAGCAGCGTAGGACTAGCGGGCTACAATGAGCAGTTCTTC

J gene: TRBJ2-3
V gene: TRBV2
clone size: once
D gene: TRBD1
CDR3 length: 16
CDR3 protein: CASSRTGVRFTDTQYF
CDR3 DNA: TGTGCCAGCAGTAGGACAGGAGTCAGGTTCACAGATACGCAGTATTTT

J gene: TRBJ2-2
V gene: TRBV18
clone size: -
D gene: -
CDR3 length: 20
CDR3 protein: CASSPPYRDFWRSNTGELFF
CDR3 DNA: TGTGCCAGCTCACCACCTTATCGGGACTTTTGGAGGTCGAACACCGGGGAGCTGTTTTTT

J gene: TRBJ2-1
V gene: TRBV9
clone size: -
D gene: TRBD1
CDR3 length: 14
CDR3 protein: CASSVRDRGNEQFF
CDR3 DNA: TGTGCCAGCAGCGTCCGGGACAGGGGCAATGAGCAGTTCTTC

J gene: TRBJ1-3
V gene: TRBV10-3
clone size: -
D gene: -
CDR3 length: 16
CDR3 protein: CAISESIRGGGNTIYF
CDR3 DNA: TGTGCCATCAGTGAGTCGATACGGGGTGGTGGAAACACCATATATTTT

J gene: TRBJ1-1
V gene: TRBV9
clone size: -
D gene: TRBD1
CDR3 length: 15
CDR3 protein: CASSVSGGGFTEAFF
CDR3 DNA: TGTGCCAGCAGCGTATCAGGGGGCGGCTTCACTGAAGCTTTCTTT

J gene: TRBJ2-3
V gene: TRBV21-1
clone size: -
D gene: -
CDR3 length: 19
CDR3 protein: CASSKDPSGRAEGTDTQYF
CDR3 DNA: TGTGCCAGCAGCAAAGATCCTAGCGGGAGGGCCGAGGGCACAGATACGCAGTATTTT

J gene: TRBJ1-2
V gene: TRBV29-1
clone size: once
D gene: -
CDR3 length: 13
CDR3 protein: CSVEKQGMGGYTF
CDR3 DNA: TGCAGCGTTGAAAAGCAGGGAATGGGTGGCTACACCTTC

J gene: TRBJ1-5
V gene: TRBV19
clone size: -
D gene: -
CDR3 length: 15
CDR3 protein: CASSIDGTNSQPQHF
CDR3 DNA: TGTGCCAGTAGTATAGATGGGACAAACTCCCAGCCCCAGCATTTT

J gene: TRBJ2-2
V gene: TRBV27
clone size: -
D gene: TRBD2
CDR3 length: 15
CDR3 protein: CASSLTGGPSGELFF
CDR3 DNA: TGTGCCAGCAGTTTGACGGGAGGGCCATCCGGGGAGCTGTTTTTT

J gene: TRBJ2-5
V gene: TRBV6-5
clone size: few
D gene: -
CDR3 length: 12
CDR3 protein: CASSPPGGTQYF
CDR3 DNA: TGTGCCAGCAGTCCCCCCGGGGGGACCCAGTACTTC

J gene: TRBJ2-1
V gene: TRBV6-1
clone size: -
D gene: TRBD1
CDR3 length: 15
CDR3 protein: CASSEAGQGHNEQFF
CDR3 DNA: TGTGCCAGCAGTGAAGCGGGACAGGGTCACAATGAGCAGTTCTTC

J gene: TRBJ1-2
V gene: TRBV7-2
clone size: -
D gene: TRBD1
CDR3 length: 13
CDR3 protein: CASSLNRGQGYTF
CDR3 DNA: TGTGCCAGCAGCTTAAACAGGGGGCAAGGCTACACCTTC

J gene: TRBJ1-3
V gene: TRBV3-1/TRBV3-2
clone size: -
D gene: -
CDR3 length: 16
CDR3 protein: CASSHKGTNSGNTIYF
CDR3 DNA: TGTGCCAGCAGCCACAAGGGGACAAACTCTGGAAACACCATATATTTT

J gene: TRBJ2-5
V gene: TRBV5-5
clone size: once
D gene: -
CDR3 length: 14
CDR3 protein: CASSLGGGGETQYF
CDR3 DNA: TGTGCCAGCAGCTTGGGGGGCGGTGGAGAGACCCAGTACTTC

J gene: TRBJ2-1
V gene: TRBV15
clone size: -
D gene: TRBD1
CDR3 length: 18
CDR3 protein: CATSRGTRDRGRRNEQFF
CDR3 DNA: TGTGCCACCAGCAGAGGCACCCGGGACAGGGGGCGAAGGAATGAGCAGTTCTTC

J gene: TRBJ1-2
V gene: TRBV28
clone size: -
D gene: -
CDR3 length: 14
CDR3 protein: CASSLWAGSYGYTF
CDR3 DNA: TGTGCCAGCAGTTTATGGGCGGGCTCCTATGGCTACACCTTC

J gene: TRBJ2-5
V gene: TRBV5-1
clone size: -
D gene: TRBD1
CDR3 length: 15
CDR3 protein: CASSLGDGTVKTQYF
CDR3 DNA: TGCGCCAGCAGCTTGGGTGACGGGACAGTAAAGACCCAGTACTTC

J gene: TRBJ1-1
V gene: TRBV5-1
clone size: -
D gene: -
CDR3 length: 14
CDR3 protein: CASSFGGRNTEAFF
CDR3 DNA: TGCGCCAGCAGCTTCGGGGGTCGGAACACTGAAGCTTTCTTT

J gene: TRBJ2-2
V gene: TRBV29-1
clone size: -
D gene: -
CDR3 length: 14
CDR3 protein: CSAQAGQNTGELFF
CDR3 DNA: TGCAGCGCCCAGGCGGGGCAGAACACCGGGGAGCTGTTTTTT

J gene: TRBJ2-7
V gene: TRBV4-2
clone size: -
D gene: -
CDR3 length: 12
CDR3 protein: CASSPLTGEQYF
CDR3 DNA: TGTGCCAGCAGCCCCCTGACAGGAGAGCAGTACTTC

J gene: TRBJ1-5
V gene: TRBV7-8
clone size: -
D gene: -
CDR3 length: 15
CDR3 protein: CASSGGVGINQPQHF
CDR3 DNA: TGTGCCAGCAGCGGCGGGGTGGGGATCAATCAGCCCCAGCATTTT

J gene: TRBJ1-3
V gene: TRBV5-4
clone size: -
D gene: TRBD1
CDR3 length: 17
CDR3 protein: CASSLTGVMGSGNTIYF
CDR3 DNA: TGTGCCAGCAGCCTCACAGGGGTTATGGGCTCTGGAAACACCATATATTTT

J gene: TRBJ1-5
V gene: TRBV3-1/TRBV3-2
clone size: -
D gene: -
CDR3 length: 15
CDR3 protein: CASSQGLHSNQPQHF
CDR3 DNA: TGTGCCAGCAGCCAAGGACTTCATAGCAATCAGCCCCAGCATTTT